This is a list of T cell receptor beta chains from one sample in a study of T cell responses to AZD1222 COVID-19 vaccine. Assay: immunoSEQ multiplex PCR; the TCRdb copy retains only in-frame clones and omits some. The sample lists tens of thousands of clones; 70% to 90% were seen once. The sequenced sample was peripheral blood, obtained 28 days after the second AZD1222 dose. These receptors were taken from an adult who received the AZD1222 COVID-19 vaccine. The CDR3 runs from the conserved cysteine through the conserved F or W. A D gene is named only where the DNA matches it firmly. Clone size, where shown, is once, few, many, or a class for clones that have expanded.

TRBD2,TRBV30,.,TRBJ2-7,TGTGCCTGGGACCAACTAGCGGGGGTAGGTGAGCAGTACTTC,CAWDQLAGVGEQYF
.,TRBV27,.,TRBJ2-7,TGTGCCAGCACTTTGGAGCAGTACTTC,CASTLEQYF
TRBD2,TRBV5-1,.,TRBJ2-2,TGCGCCAGCAGCACTAGCGTCCCGAACACCGGGGAGCTGTTTTTT,CASSTSVPNTGELFF
TRBD1,TRBV18,.,TRBJ1-5,TGTGCCAGCTCGACGGGACAGGGGGAACAGCCCCAGCATTTT,CASSTGQGEQPQHF
.,TRBV19,.,TRBJ1-5,TGTGCCAGTAGCCCCTCCCTCTTGGGCAATCAGCCCCAGCATTTT,CASSPSLLGNQPQHF
.,TRBV10-3,.,TRBJ2-3,TGTGCCACAGATTCCAGGGGGGAGACAGATACGCAGTATTTT,CATDSRGETDTQYF
.,TRBV2,.,TRBJ2-1,TGTGCCAGCAGTGACGGCTATGGGGATGAGCAGTTCTTC,CASSDGYGDEQFF
.,TRBV10-1,.,TRBJ1-1,TGCGCCAGCAGTGCCGGAAACACTGAAGCTTTCTTT,CASSAGNTEAFF
.,TRBV24-1,few,TRBJ2-5,TGTGCCACCAGTGATTTGACTAACCAAGAGACCCAGTACTTC,CATSDLTNQETQYF
TRBD1,TRBV23-1,.,TRBJ2-1,TGCGCCAGCAGTCATCACGGACAGGGGGAATACAATGAGCAGTTCTTC,CASSHHGQGEYNEQFF
.,TRBV3-1/TRBV3-2,.,TRBJ1-6,TGTGCCAGCAGCCCATCTCAGGATTCACCCCTCCACTTT,CASSPSQDSPLHF
.,TRBV5-1,few,TRBJ1-2,TGCGCCAGCAGCTCTAATACCGTCCTCTATGGCTACACCTTC,CASSSNTVLYGYTF
.,TRBV28,.,TRBJ1-6,TGTGCCAGCAGCCACCAGGTGGGGGCGCTTTCACCCCTCCACTTT,CASSHQVGALSPLHF
.,TRBV25-1,.,TRBJ1-4,TGTGCCAGCAGTGATTTCCTCGGGGAAAAACTGTTTTTT,CASSDFLGEKLFF
TRBD1,TRBV9,.,TRBJ2-7,TGTGCCAGCAGCGGGGGACAGGGGACCTCCTACGAGCAGTACTTC,CASSGGQGTSYEQYF
.,TRBV4-2,.,TRBJ1-5,TGTGCCAGCAGAAAAAGTACGCAGGGTCCCAATCAGCCCCAGCATTTT,CASRKSTQGPNQPQHF
TRBD2,TRBV7-3,.,TRBJ2-1,TGTGCCAGCAGCCAAGGGACTAGCGGATACAATGAGCAGTTCTTC,CASSQGTSGYNEQFF
TRBD1,TRBV25-1,.,TRBJ2-2,TGTGCCAGCAGCGGTAATCGACAGGGGCGTAACACCGGGGAGCTGTTTTTT,CASSGNRQGRNTGELFF
.,TRBV3-1/TRBV3-2,once,TRBJ2-5,TGTGCCAGCAGCCGCAACTGTCTTTCTTTCTCTGAGACCCAGTACTTC,CASSRNCLSFSETQYF
.,TRBV7-9,.,TRBJ1-1,TGTGCCAGCAGAGGGGCCCGTTCGGTCGCTTTCTTT,CASRGARSVAFF
.,TRBV28,.,TRBJ2-5,TGTGCCAGCACCCCGGCGGGACCTACCTCAGAGACCCAGTACTTC,CASTPAGPTSETQYF
TRBD1,TRBV2,.,TRBJ1-1,TGTGCCAGCAGGGGGTCGACAGGGGGCTTTACTGAAGCTTTCTTT,CASRGSTGGFTEAFF
TRBD1,TRBV9,.,TRBJ2-1,TGTGCCAGCAGCCCGGGACAGTCAGCCTACAATGAGCAGTTCTTC,CASSPGQSAYNEQFF
.,TRBV7-9,.,TRBJ1-1,TGTGCCAGCAGCTTATCAGGTCCCACCACTGAAGCTTTCTTT,CASSLSGPTTEAFF
.,TRBV4-3,.,TRBJ2-1,TGCGCCAGCAGCCAAGACTTCGGGAGCGAATTACATGAGCAGTTCTTC,CASSQDFGSELHEQFF
TRBD1,TRBV10-3,.,TRBJ2-7,TGTGCCATCAGTACGGGACAGGGACCCTACGAGCAGTACTTC,CAISTGQGPYEQYF
.,TRBV3-1/TRBV3-2,.,TRBJ2-1,TGTGCCAGCAGCTCAGCGACTATTACCTACAATGAGCAGTTCTTC,CASSSATITYNEQFF
.,TRBV7-3,.,TRBJ2-7,TGTGCCAGCAGCTTAACTGGGGGCGCGGACGAGCAGTACTTC,CASSLTGGADEQYF
TRBD2,TRBV5-4,.,TRBJ2-1,TGTGCCAGCAGCTTAGGGACTAGCGGGAGGTCTTACAATGAGCAGTTCTTC,CASSLGTSGRSYNEQFF
.,TRBV4-3,few,TRBJ2-7,TGCGCCAGCAGCCAAGAAGCAACAGGGAGCTCCTACGAGCAGTACTTC,CASSQEATGSSYEQYF
.,TRBV7-6,.,TRBJ2-5,TGTGCCAGCGGCAAAAGGCCAGGGGCCCTCCAAGAGACCCAGTACTTC,CASGKRPGALQETQYF
TRBD2,TRBV7-2,.,TRBJ2-3,TGTGCCAGCAGCACCCGGGTAGCGGGGGGTTGGGCAGATACGCAGTATTTT,CASSTRVAGGWADTQYF
TRBD1,TRBV3-1/TRBV3-2,once,TRBJ2-7,TGTGCCAGCAGCCAAGGACGCCAGGGGGACTACGAGCAGTACTTC,CASSQGRQGDYEQYF
.,TRBV19,.,TRBJ2-2,TGTGCCAGTAGTTCCCCGGGGCGGTTCGCGAACACCGGGGAGCTGTTTTTT,CASSSPGRFANTGELFF
TRBD1,TRBV28,.,TRBJ1-1,TGTGCCAGCAGTTTAAGGAGACCCGGGACAGGGTTAGGGAACACTGAAGCTTTCTTT,CASSLRRPGTGLGNTEAFF
TRBD1,TRBV5-1,.,TRBJ1-2,TGCGCCAGCAGCCCACGACAGGGGTCTAGCTATGGCTACACCTTC,CASSPRQGSSYGYTF
.,TRBV2,.,TRBJ1-2,TGTGCCAGCAGTGAAAGGCCGACATTCGGGTATGGCTACACCTTC,CASSERPTFGYGYTF
.,TRBV7-9,once,TRBJ1-3,TGTGCCAGCAGCTTAAGTATCAGCCTTCTCTCTGGAAACACCATATATTTT,CASSLSISLLSGNTIYF
TRBD1,TRBV30,.,TRBJ1-5,TGTGCCTGGGGCCCGGACAGGAACGACCAGCCCCAGCATTTT,CAWGPDRNDQPQHF
.,TRBV2,.,TRBJ2-7,TGTGCCAGCCGGCCCTCGCAGGCTTACGAGCAGTACTTC,CASRPSQAYEQYF
.,TRBV5-1,.,TRBJ2-4,TGCGCCAGCACCCACGGACAAGACCTAGCCAAAAACATTCAGTACTTC,CASTHGQDLAKNIQYF
.,TRBV5-1,.,TRBJ1-1,TGCGCCAGCCGCTTAGCGGCAGTAAGTAATTTAGTGAGGACTGAAGCTTTCTTT,CASRLAAVSNLVRTEAFF
TRBD1,TRBV7-9,.,TRBJ1-2,TGTGCCAGCAGCTTTCAGGGGGCGGGCCGCGTAAACTATGGCTACACCTTC,CASSFQGAGRVNYGYTF